This entry lists 16 T cell receptor beta chains sequenced from one sample in a study of T cell repertoires in aging, cancer and after chemotherapy. Peripheral blood genomic DNA, not sorted cells or RNA, was the template. Rearranged V-D-J TRB sequences were amplified with a mixed TRB-A/B primer pool. Each CDR3 protein gets one entry after TCRdb re-called the multiplex PCR reads with MiXCR. The sample carries fewer than 20,000 distinct CDR3 sequences, around half recorded once. The sequencing input was blood. The source is a human donor in good health.

This clonotype occurred once. The V and J genes are TRBV4-3 and TRBJ2-6, with D maybe TRBD1 (5 bases). CDR1 is LGHNA, CDR2 YSLEER, per germline. This CDR3 is built from 19 residues. V was shortened by 2 bases and J by 0 bases, with 17 bases between the two germline ends. Written as DNA, the CDR3 is TGCGCCAGCAGCCAAACCTCTACGACAGACTTCTCTGGGGCCAACGTCCTGACTTTC. Its translation is CASSQTSTTDFSGANVLTF.

The gene calls are TRBV19 and TRBJ2-1; TRBD2 is a possible D gene (6 bases). Looked up from germline, CDR1 is LNHDA and CDR2 is SQIVND (reference sequence). The length of the CDR3 is 13 residues. Trimming took off 6 bases at V and 3 bases at J, with 9 bases between the two ends. Written as DNA, the CDR3 is TGTGCCAGTAGCCCGGGACTCTACAATGAGCAGTTCTTC. Encoded protein: CASSPGLYNEQFF.

In its sample, this clonotype was seen once. The rearrangement uses TRBV6-1 and TRBJ1-2; D uncertain. The germline V gene has CDR1 MNHNS and CDR2 SASEGT. Deletions cut 7 bases from V and 3 bases from J, with 12 bases between. The CDR3 consists of 13 residues. The CDR3: CASTQVLDYGYTF. In DNA form, the CDR3 reads TGTGCCAGCACCCAAGTCTTAGACTATGGCTACACCTTC.

The CDR3, as DNA: TGTGCCAGCAGCGGTGACAGGGCAGCTTTCTTT. Protein sequence: CASSGDRAAFF. The chain is built from TRBV6-6 and TRBJ1-1, with 7 bases that match TRBD1. The length of the CDR3 is 11 residues. J gave up 10 bases and V 6 bases, and 5 bases lay outside the gene matches. The germline gives CDR1 MNHNY, CDR2 SVGAGI (reference sequence).

The J gene is TRBJ1-5, the V gene TRBV29-1; 7 nucleotides match TRBD1. This CDR3 comprises 13 residues. The V segment lost 5 bases and the J segment 4 bases; nucleotides outside the gene matches: 5. CDR1 SQVTM and CDR2 ANQGSEA come from the germline V gene. This CDR3 is CSVQGGANQPQHF. CDR3 DNA sequence: TGCAGCGTTCAGGGGGGAGCAAATCAGCCCCAGCATTTT.

The CDR3 nucleotides are TGCAGCGTTAACTGGAGGGGCGCTTTCTTT. Translated, it gives CSVNWRGAFF. The chain couples TRBV29-1 to TRBJ1-1; possible D gene TRBD1, 5 bases. Germline lookup yields CDR1 SQVTM and CDR2 ANQGSEA. V was clipped by 5 bases and J by 11 bases, with 12 bases between them. The CDR3 extends over 10 amino acids. Together with reference TRBV29-1 and TRBJ1-1, the CDR3 gives the full variable domain: SAVISQKPSRDICQRGTSLTIQCQVDSQVTMMFWYRQQPGQSLTLIATANQGSEATYESGFVIDKFPISRPNLTFSTLTVSNMSPEDSSIYLCSVNWRGAFFGQGTRLTVV.

V gene TRBV6-5 combines with J gene TRBJ2-7; TRBD1 matches 11 bases. This CDR3 region has 15 residues. V was pared by 6 bases and J by 2 bases, with 6 bases of the junction left unmatched. Germline V CDR1 and CDR2: MNHEY, SVGAGI. CDR3 protein: CASRRGQGAAYEQYF. Here the CDR3 DNA reads TGTGCCAGCAGACGCGGACAGGGGGCTGCCTACGAGCAGTACTTC.

This chain links TRBV6-6 with TRBJ1-2; D remains unclear. V dropped 6 bases and J dropped 6 bases, with 11 bases sitting between them. In germline, CDR1 is MNHNY, CDR2 SVGAGI (reference sequence). The CDR3 is 12 amino acids. In DNA, the CDR3 is TGTGCCAGCAGCAGGAACAAGGATGGCTACACCTTC. It encodes CASSRNKDGYTF.

The chain couples TRBV19 to TRBJ2-3, with 9 bases that match TRBD2. The V segment lost 4 bases and the J segment 4 bases; nucleotides outside the gene matches: 9. The CDR3 runs 16 residues. The germline CDR1 and CDR2 sequences are LNHDA and SQIVND (reference sequence). CDR3: CASSTGTSFGSDTQYF. The CDR3 nucleotides read TGTGCCAGTAGTACCGGGACTAGCTTTGGATCAGATACGCAGTATTTT.

This clonotype was found once. The rearrangement links TRBV6-1 to TRBJ2-2; a possible D gene is TRBD2 (5 bases). V was trimmed by 6 bases and J by 6 bases, leaving 17 bases between them. CDR1 MNHNS and CDR2 SASEGT come from the germline V gene. The CDR3 has 15 amino acids. CDR3 residues: CASRLGSGRAGELFF. The CDR3 region has the DNA TGTGCCAGCAGGCTTGGGAGTGGTCGCGCCGGGGAGCTGTTTTTT.

The chain couples TRBV11-2 to TRBJ2-7, with a possible D match to TRBD1 (5 bases). Germline V CDR1 and CDR2: SGHAT, FQNNGV. CDR3 size: 17 residues. V lost 1 base to trimming and J lost 2 bases, with 18 bases between them. CDR3 coding DNA: TGTGCCAGCAGCTTAGGATGGAAGGGGCGGACCGCCTACGAGCAGTACTTC. It codes for CASSLGWKGRTAYEQYF.

J is TRBJ2-7 and V is TRBV29-1; D may be TRBD1 (5 bases). The V gene's germline CDR1 is SQVTM and CDR2 ANQGSEA. The V gene lost 7 bases and the J gene lost 4 bases, with 11 bases spanning the gap. There are 11 residues in the CDR3. The CDR3 region is CSARRDYEQYF. CDR3 DNA: TGCAGCGCGCGCAGGGATTACGAGCAGTACTTC.

This chain links TRBV11-1 with TRBJ2-2; 10 bases agree with TRBD1. J was trimmed by 5 bases and V by 5 bases; bases with no gene match: 8. Germline V gene data show CDR1 as SGHAT and CDR2 as FQDESV (reference sequence). The CDR3 runs 16 residues. As DNA, the CDR3 is TGTGCCAGCAGCCCAACCGGGACAGGGGAAACCGGGGAGCTGTTTTTT. Its translation is CASSPTGTGETGELFF.

V gene TRBV27 combines with J gene TRBJ2-1; 8 bases are shared with TRBD2. Germline assignment: CDR1 MNHEY and CDR2 SMNVEV (reference sequence). The CDR3 consists of 14 residues. The V segment lost 0 bases and the J segment 5 bases; nucleotides outside the gene matches: 0. Here the CDR3 reads CASSLSSGDNEQFF. The DNA for the CDR3 is TGTGCCAGCAGTTTATCTAGCGGGGACAATGAGCAGTTCTTC.

The genes are TRBV29-1 and TRBJ1-2; the D is unclear. V lost 3 bases to trimming and J lost 3 bases, with 8 bases between them. The CDR3 runs 12 residues. Germline loops: CDR1 SQVTM, CDR2 ANQGSEA. The chain's CDR3 is CSVESQDYGYTF. CDR3 nucleotides: TGCAGCGTTGAGTCCCAGGACTATGGCTACACCTTC.

The rearrangement uses TRBV6-2 or TRBV6-3 and TRBJ2-1; 9 nucleotides match TRBD2. The CDR3 contains 16 residues. Germline V gene sequence: CDR1 MNHEY, CDR2 SVGEGT. Losses at the gene ends were 5 bases for V and 5 bases for J; bases not matched to a gene: 10. The CDR3 DNA sequence: TGTGCCAGCAGTGCACGACGGACTAGCGTCAACAATGAGCAGTTCTTC. Its protein product is CASSARRTSVNNEQFF.